Listed below are T cell receptor beta chains from one sample, sequenced in a study of response to subunit inactivated influenza vaccine. TCRdb itself ran the RT-PCR reads through MiXCR, one entry per CDR3 protein. The data show about 500,000 distinct CDR3 sequences, 13% seen once. Source: PBMCs from blood, taken 35 to 45 days after vaccination. These receptors all come from a man aged 50-59 years who received an inactivated influenza vaccine. The CDR3 runs from the conserved cysteine through the conserved F or W. Fields, in order: J gene, clone size, D gene, V gene, CDR3 DNA, CDR3 protein. D genes are given only for firm matches. Some rows have no size entry. The others give once, few or many, or a class for an expanded clone.

TRBJ2-6	many	NA	TRBV9	TGTGCCAGCAGCGTATCCATTGGGGCCAACGTCCTGACTTTC	CASSVSIGANVLTF
TRBJ2-7	many	TRBD1	TRBV12-3/TRBV12-4	TGTGCCAGCAGCTCCGGGACAGGGTCGTACTTC	CASSSGTGSYF
TRBJ2-1	NA	TRBD2	TRBV7-6	TGTGCCAGCAGCTTAATCCCCGGTTATAGCGGGAGGGAAACCTACAATGAGCAGTTCTTC	CASSLIPGYSGRETYNEQFF
TRBJ1-5	NA	NA	TRBV2	TGTGCCAGCAGTGATGAGATGTGGATGCGGAATCAGCCCCAGCATTTT	CASSDEMWMRNQPQHF
TRBJ2-1	many	TRBD2	TRBV29-1	TGCAGCGATAGCGGGAGTTTCAATGAGCAGTTCTTC	CSDSGSFNEQFF
TRBJ2-1	NA	TRBD2	TRBV20-1	TGCAGTGCCCGGACTAGCGGGGGGGCCTTCCACTCCTACAATGAGCAGTTCTTC	CSARTSGGAFHSYNEQFF
TRBJ2-1	NA	NA	TRBV5-1	TGCGCCAGCACCTACTTTGGACAGAACAATGAGCAGTTCTTC	CASTYFGQNNEQFF
TRBJ2-7	NA	NA	TRBV7-9	TGTGCCAGCACCGGGGTAGGGGCGCAGTACTTC	CASTGVGAQYF
TRBJ2-7	few	TRBD2	TRBV20-1	TGCAGTGCTAGAGATCTCCTCCTAGCGGGAGGGCTAAGGGAGCAGTACTTC	CSARDLLLAGGLREQYF
TRBJ1-2	NA	NA	TRBV5-5	TGTGCCAGCAGCGCGGCCACAGGAGGTGCTAACTATGGCTACACCTTC	CASSAATGGANYGYTF
TRBJ1-5	few	NA	TRBV7-2	TGTGCCAGCAGCAGGGAGGGGGAGCCCCAGCATTTT	CASSREGEPQHF
TRBJ2-5	NA	NA	TRBV24-1	TGTGCCACCAGTGATTCCGGACAAGCACGCGAGACCCAGTACTTC	CATSDSGQARETQYF
TRBJ2-1	NA	TRBD2	TRBV12-3/TRBV12-4	TGTGCCTTCAGTTTGACTAGCGGGGGTTCGGGTAACAATGAGCAGTTCTTC	CAFSLTSGGSGNNEQFF
TRBJ2-1	many	NA	TRBV5-1	TGCGCCAGCAGCGAAGGGAATGAGCAGTTCTTC	CASSEGNEQFF
TRBJ2-7	NA	TRBD2	TRBV12-3/TRBV12-4	TGTGCCAGCAGTTTCCAAAGTGGCGGGAGGGTCCACGAGCAGTACTTC	CASSFQSGGRVHEQYF
TRBJ2-5	NA	TRBD2	TRBV28	TGTGCCAGCAGCCTGACTAGCGGAAACGAAGAGACCCAGTACTTC	CASSLTSGNEETQYF
TRBJ1-5	few	TRBD1	TRBV12-3/TRBV12-4	TGTGCCAGCAGGGCCGGGACAGGGAGCAATCAGCCCCAGCATTTT	CASRAGTGSNQPQHF
TRBJ2-7	few	NA	TRBV4-3	TGCGCCAGCAGCCAAGATGGACTAACCGAGCAGTACTTC	CASSQDGLTEQYF
TRBJ2-1	few	TRBD2	TRBV5-1	TGCGCCAGCAGTCCGATTTCCGGGACTAGCGGGCATGAGCAGTTCTTC	CASSPISGTSGHEQFF
TRBJ2-7	NA	TRBD1	TRBV5-1	TGCGCCAGCAGCTTGGAGGGGACAGGGTATAACGAGCAGTACTTC	CASSLEGTGYNEQYF
TRBJ2-1	NA	NA	TRBV12-3/TRBV12-4	TGTGCCAGCAGCTGGCGGGGCCAGGGGGGTGAGCAGTTCTTC	CASSWRGQGGEQFF
TRBJ2-2	NA	TRBD1	TRBV10-1	TGCGCCGCCTACCCGGGACAGGGGGACACCGGGGAGCTGTTTTTT	CAAYPGQGDTGELFF
TRBJ2-1	NA	NA	TRBV7-9	TGTGCCAGCAGCTTAAGGGGTGGTCATCAAACACGCAATGAGCAGTTCTTC	CASSLRGGHQTRNEQFF
TRBJ2-5	NA	TRBD2	TRBV3-1	TGTGCCAGCAGCCAAGAAGCTGTTTATAGCGGGGATCAAGAGACCCAGTACTTC	CASSQEAVYSGDQETQYF
TRBJ2-6	NA	TRBD2	TRBV24-1	TGTGCCACCAGTGTGGGACTAGCGGGGGAATCTGGGGCCAACGTCCTGACTTTC	CATSVGLAGESGANVLTF
TRBJ2-1	few	TRBD1	TRBV7-3	TGTGCCAGCAGCACACAGGGGAGCAACAATGAGCAGTTCTTC	CASSTQGSNNEQFF
TRBJ2-7	few	TRBD2	TRBV29-1	TGCAGCGTTGACCAGGGAGGGAGAGGCGAGCAGTACTTC	CSVDQGGRGEQYF
TRBJ2-5	few	TRBD1	TRBV20-1	TGCAGTTGTGGACAGGGAGGGACCCAGTACTTC	CSCGQGGTQYF
TRBJ1-5	NA	NA	TRBV7-2	TGTGCCAGCAGCACACAGGCCGGTCAGCCCCAGCATTTT	CASSTQAGQPQHF
TRBJ2-1	NA	NA	TRBV6-2/TRBV6-3	TGTGCCAGCGGGAGATCTCCCGTATACAATGAGCAGTTCTTC	CASGRSPVYNEQFF
TRBJ2-3	NA	NA	TRBV7-2	TGTGCCAGCAGCCCAGGGACCTTATACACAGATACGCAGTATTTT	CASSPGTLYTDTQYF
TRBJ2-3	few	TRBD2	TRBV20-1	TGCAGTGTTATCGAAAGCGGGGGGGCCTTGCTAGGAGATACGCAGTATTTT	CSVIESGGALLGDTQYF
TRBJ2-7	NA	NA	TRBV25-1	TGTGCCAGCAGTGAATATGGCCCGCTCGAGCAGTACTTC	CASSEYGPLEQYF
TRBJ2-1	few	TRBD1	TRBV7-2	TGTGCCAGCAGCCAGAGGGCAGGGGGCCGCAATGAGCAGTTCTTC	CASSQRAGGRNEQFF
TRBJ2-4	NA	TRBD2	TRBV7-2	TGTGCCAGCAGTACCCGGGGGGGCATTAACATTCAGTACTTC	CASSTRGGINIQYF
TRBJ1-2	many	NA	TRBV12-3/TRBV12-4	TGTGCCAGCAGTAACAGCATTTCGGGCTACACCTTC	CASSNSISGYTF
TRBJ1-2	NA	NA	TRBV28	TGTGCCAGCAGCCCTACAAACTTCTACTGTGGCTACACCTTC	CASSPTNFYCGYTF
TRBJ2-1	few	TRBD2	TRBV4-1	TGCGCCAGCAGCCAGGGGATCAGAGGGCTAGCGGGGGCGTATGAGCAGTTCTTC	CASSQGIRGLAGAYEQFF
TRBJ2-5	few	NA	TRBV28	TGTGCCAGCAGCCCTTTGTGGGGGAGCCAAGAGACCCAGTACTTC	CASSPLWGSQETQYF
TRBJ1-5	few	NA	TRBV3-1	TGTGCCAGCAGCCAAGATCTACAGGGATTTCAGCCCCAGCATTTT	CASSQDLQGFQPQHF
TRBJ1-2	few	TRBD1	TRBV6-5	TGTGCCAGCAGTTACCAAAAAGACAGGGGGCTAGGCTATGGCTACACCTTC	CASSYQKDRGLGYGYTF
TRBJ2-5	NA	TRBD1	TRBV12-3/TRBV12-4	TGTGCCAGCAGCCCGGACAGGGGTTACCAAGAGACCCAGTACTTC	CASSPDRGYQETQYF
TRBJ2-1	many	NA	TRBV4-3	TGCGCCAGCAGCCAAGATTATTACCTAAGCTCCTACAATGAGCAGTTCTTC	CASSQDYYLSSYNEQFF
TRBJ2-3	NA	NA	TRBV6-2/TRBV6-3	TGTGCCAGCAGTTATGAAGTGCGCACAGATACGCAGTATTTT	CASSYEVRTDTQYF
TRBJ2-1	NA	NA	TRBV7-2	TGTGCCAGCAGCCCCCCCCCGGAGGGGGCGAAGATTTTCTTC	CASSPPPEGAKIFF
TRBJ2-7	many	TRBD1	TRBV7-2	TGTGCCAGCAGCCTTGAGGGGACAGGGAGGGCCGAGCAGTACTTC	CASSLEGTGRAEQYF
TRBJ2-7	few	NA	TRBV6-5	TGTGCCAGCAGTTACGTCGGGAGCTCCTACGAGCAGTACTTC	CASSYVGSSYEQYF
TRBJ2-2	NA	NA	TRBV24-1	TGTGCCACCAGTGATTTCGGGCAGGGCCCCGCCGGGGAGCTGTTTTTT	CATSDFGQGPAGELFF
TRBJ2-7	NA	TRBD1	TRBV29-1	TGCAGCGTCGCCGGCGTGCAGGGGGAAATCTACGAGCAGTACTTC	CSVAGVQGEIYEQYF
TRBJ1-2	few	NA	TRBV14	TGTGCCAGCAGCCAAGATTGGTTACCCGGACATGGAAAATATGGCTACACCTTC	CASSQDWLPGHGKYGYTF
TRBJ2-3	NA	NA	TRBV5-1	TGCGCCAGCAGCTTGGCTTCAGGGACCACAGATACGCAGTATTTT	CASSLASGTTDTQYF
TRBJ2-7	few	TRBD1	TRBV5-1	TGCGCCAGCAGCTTCGCCGGGACAGGGGGTCCCTACGAGCAGTACTTC	CASSFAGTGGPYEQYF
TRBJ2-1	NA	NA	TRBV29-1	TGCAGCGTTGAAAGGGCGGAGAGGAGGTACAATGAGCAGTTCTTC	CSVERAERRYNEQFF
TRBJ2-4	many	TRBD1	TRBV24-1	TGTGCCACCAGTGTGGCAGGGGGAGACATTCAGTACTTC	CATSVAGGDIQYF
TRBJ1-1	few	NA	TRBV27	TGTGCCAGCAGTTTATACGCAGGAATGAACACTGAAGCTTTCTTT	CASSLYAGMNTEAFF
TRBJ2-7	NA	NA	TRBV5-5	TGTGCCAGCAGCTTGGTAGGGCTTGGACTGTACGAGCAGTACTTC	CASSLVGLGLYEQYF
TRBJ2-3	many	NA	TRBV20-1	TGCAGTGCTAGGGACCCCACAGATACGCAGTATTTT	CSARDPTDTQYF
TRBJ2-3	few	NA	TRBV29-1	TGCAGCGTTGTGACCGGGTTCATGCCAGATACGCAGTATTTT	CSVVTGFMPDTQYF